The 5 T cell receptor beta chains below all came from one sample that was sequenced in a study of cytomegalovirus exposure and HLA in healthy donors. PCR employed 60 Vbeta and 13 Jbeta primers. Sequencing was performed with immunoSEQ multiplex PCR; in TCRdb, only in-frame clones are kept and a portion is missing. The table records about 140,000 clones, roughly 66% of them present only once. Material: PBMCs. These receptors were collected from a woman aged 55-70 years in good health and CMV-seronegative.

CDR3 protein: CATSRTAEAFF. The CDR3 DNA follows: TGTGCCACCAGCAGAACAGCTGAAGCTTTCTTT. This chain uses TRBV15 with TRBJ1-1; D unresolved. The CDR3 has 11 residues. The germline gives CDR1 LNHNV, CDR2 YYDKDF (reference sequence). The V end lost 2 bases, the J end lost 6 bases, and 4 bases lay between the germline ends.

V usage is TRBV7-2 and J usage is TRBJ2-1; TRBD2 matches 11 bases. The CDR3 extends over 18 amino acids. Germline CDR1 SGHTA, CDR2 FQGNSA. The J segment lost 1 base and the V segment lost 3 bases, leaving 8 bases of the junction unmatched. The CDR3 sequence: CASSFPLAGEGSYNEQFF. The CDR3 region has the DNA TGTGCCAGCAGCTTTCCACTAGCGGGAGAGGGGTCCTACAATGAGCAGTTCTTC.

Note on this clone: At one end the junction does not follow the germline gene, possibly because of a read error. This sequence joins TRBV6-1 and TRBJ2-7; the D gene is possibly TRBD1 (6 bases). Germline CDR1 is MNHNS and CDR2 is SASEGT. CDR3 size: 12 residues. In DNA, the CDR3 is TGTGCCAGCAGTTCGGACAGATACGGGCAGTACTTC. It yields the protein CASSSDRYGQYF.

This CDR3 reads CASSNTGQVLYGYTF. The CDR3 coding sequence is TGTGCCAGCAGTAACACCGGACAGGTGCTCTATGGCTACACCTTC. This rearrangement joins TRBV2 to TRBJ1-2; TRBD1 agrees at 7 bases. The CDR3 runs 15 residues. The V segment lost 5 bases and the J segment 4 bases; nucleotides outside the gene matches: 10. The germline V gene encodes CDR1 SNHLY and CDR2 FYNNEI.

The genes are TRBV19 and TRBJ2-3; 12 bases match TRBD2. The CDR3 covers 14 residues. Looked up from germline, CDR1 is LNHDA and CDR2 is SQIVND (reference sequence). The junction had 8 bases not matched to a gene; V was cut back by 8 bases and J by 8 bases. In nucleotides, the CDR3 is TGTGCCAGTTCCGGACTAGCGGGAAAGGGTACGCAGTATTTT. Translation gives CASSGLAGKGTQYF.